These 22 T cell receptor beta chains were all obtained from the same sample, sequenced in a study of tumor-infiltrating lymphocytes in primary liver carcinoma. Germline DNA was extracted alongside blood RNA, which was obtained from unsorted whole blood. Total RNA (around 510 ng) served as template for TCR beta cDNA synthesis primed by a constant-region primer. Three nested multiplex PCR rounds, a slightly modified ARM-PCR method, built the TCR beta libraries. The two initial PCR rounds, nine to eleven cycles each, used TRBV1-TRBV30 forward and C-beta reverse primers. One entry per CDR3 protein, called by TCRdb with MiXCR from the multiplex PCR reads. The sample shows 150,000 to 200,000 distinct CDR3 sequences, less than 75% of them seen only once. The specimen was peripheral blood. These receptors were taken from a woman aged 55-69 years with primary liver carcinoma and hepatitis B virus infection.

This clonotype was detected ten times or more. The chain uses TRBV29-1 and TRBJ2-7, with 13 bases identical to TRBD2. V was pared by 5 bases and J by 3 bases, with 10 bases of the junction left unmatched. From germline, CDR1 is SQVTM and CDR2 ANQGSEA. This CDR3 has 16 amino acids. The CDR3 coding sequence is TGCAGCGTTCCCGGCCCCGGGACTAGCGGGATCTACGAGCAGTACTTC. This encodes CSVPGPGTSGIYEQYF.

For this clonotype: Given a much more abundant clone one base away, this may be a read error. The genes are TRBV12-3 or TRBV12-4 and TRBJ1-6, with 7 bases aligning to TRBD1. The CDR3 covers 15 residues. The chain's CDR3 is CASRLAGGSNSPLHF. CDR3 bases: TGTGCCAGCAGATTAGCAGGGGGAAGTAATTCACCCCTCCACTTT.

With respect to this clonotype: Because it lacks the conserved phenylalanine or tryptophan at the end, this CDR3 is likely a read error. This sequence joins TRBV7-8 and TRBJ2-3; D not resolved. V was clipped by 0 bases and J by 4 bases, with 2 bases between them. This CDR3 is built from 12 residues. Germline loops: CDR1 SGHVS, CDR2 FQNEAQ. The CDR3 DNA sequence: TGTGCCAGCAGCTTAGCCTCAGATACGCAGTATCTT. Protein: CASSLASDTQYL.

This clonotype was detected only a few times. The V call is TRBV2, the J call TRBJ2-5; TRBD1 might be the D (5 bases). This CDR3 is built from 14 residues. Trimming pared 2 bases from V and 7 bases from J, leaving 14 bases between. Germline lookup yields CDR1 SNHLY and CDR2 FYNNEI. The CDR3 sequence is CASSEIKGPGTQYF. The DNA of the CDR3 is TGTGCCAGCAGTGAAATTAAGGGGCCGGGGACCCAGTACTTC.

There are many counts of this clonotype. V gene TRBV6-5 combines with J gene TRBJ2-6; TRBD1 matches at 12 bases. The ends lost 8 bases at V and 4 bases at J; junction bases unmatched: 9. Germline loops: CDR1 MNHEY, CDR2 SVGAGI. The CDR3 length is 17 residues. The CDR3 DNA reads as TGTGCCAGCCGAAAGGGACAGGGGGCTTCGGGGGCCAACGTCCTGACTTTC. The encoded protein is CASRKGQGASGANVLTF.

This clonotype occurred a few times. Since a much larger clone is just one base distant, this may be a read error. The rearrangement links TRBV5-6 to TRBJ1-1; tentative D call: TRBD1 (6 bases). The germline V and J ends were trimmed by 1 base and 1 base, with 8 bases remaining between them. This CDR3 contains 14 residues. Germline CDR1 reads SGHDT; CDR2 reads YYEEEE. The CDR3 reads CASSLRGQNTEAFF. In nucleotides, the CDR3 is TGTGCCAGCAGCTTGAGGGGACAGAACACTGAAGCTTTCTTT.

A note on this clonotype: A read error may be the cause here, since a much bigger clone is one base away. J is TRBJ2-6 and V is TRBV12-3 or TRBV12-4; a possible D gene is TRBD1 (5 bases). The CDR3 contains 14 residues. In DNA form, the CDR3 reads TGTGCCAGTACGTGGGAATATGGGGCCAACATCCTGACTTTC. Amino acid sequence: CASTWEYGANILTF.

The CDR3 nucleotides read TGTGCCAGCAACAAGACAGGGGATCGGGAGCAGTACTTC. It translates to CASNKTGDREQYF. V gene TRBV7-8 combines with J gene TRBJ2-7; 8 bases fit TRBD1. CDR1 and CDR2 (germline): SGHVS, FQNEAQ. This CDR3 is built from 13 residues. Germline trimming cut 7 bases from V and 7 bases from J; bases unmatched to any gene: 9.

Points on this clonotype: A read error may explain this, as a much larger clone is one base away. V gene TRBV29-1 combines with J gene TRBJ2-7; 9 bases agree with TRBD2. Germline CDR1 reads SQVTM; CDR2 reads ANQGSEA. The V segment lost 4 bases and the J segment 2 bases; nucleotides outside the gene matches: 3. The length of the CDR3 is 13 residues. DNA for the CDR3: TGCAGCGTTGGTAGCGGGAGCCCCTACGAGCAGTACTTC. This encodes CSVGSGSPYEQYF.

This clonotype has just one count. At one of its ends the junction is not consistent with the germline gene, which may arise from a read error. V and J are TRBV10-3 and TRBJ2-5; maybe TRBD2 (7 bases). CDR1 is ENHRY, CDR2 SYGVKD, per germline. CDR3 length: 17 amino acids. The CDR3 sequence is CAISAKTGREGQENQYF. The DNA of the CDR3 is TGTGCTATCAGTGCTAAAACAGGGAGGGAGGGCCAAGAGAACCAGTACTTC.

This clonotype has only one observation. A much larger clone differs from this one at a single base, so this may be a read error. This CDR3 is CASTPMVVYEKYF. The CDR3 DNA is TGTGCCAGCACCCCCATGGTAGTCTACGAGAAGTACTTC. V gene TRBV28 combines with J gene TRBJ2-7; no clear D. The CDR3 covers 13 residues. The germline V gene encodes CDR1 MDHEN and CDR2 SYDVKM.

This clonotype has just a few counts. Since no conserved phenylalanine or tryptophan closes the CDR3, a read error is the likely cause. The chain combines TRBV30 with TRBJ1-2; tentative D call: TRBD1 (5 bases). Germline V gene sequence: CDR1 GTSNPN, CDR2 SVGIG (reference sequence). V dropped 3 bases and J dropped 4 bases, with 18 bases sitting between them. CDR3 length equals 15 residues. The DNA for the CDR3 is TGTGCCTGGAGGGGGCCCCGTGGAGGGACCTATGGCTACACCCTC. It is translated as CAWRGPRGGTYGYTL.

On this clonotype itself: An end of the junction differs from the germline gene, which may be a read error. The gene calls are TRBV28 and TRBJ2-7; tentatively, D is TRBD2 (6 bases). CDR1 and CDR2 (germline): MDHEN, SYDVKM. The CDR3 has 17 amino acids. This chain's CDR3 is CVSSLVAGPRTSYEQYF. CDR3 coding DNA: TGTGTCAGCAGTTTAGTGGCGGGACCCCGTACCTCCTACGAGCAGTACTTC.

In the case of this clonotype: It may be a read error: a sequence one base away is much more abundant. V and J are TRBV11-2 and TRBJ2-1, with TRBD2 identical over 7 bases. The CDR3 length is 15 residues. Germline V gene data show CDR1 as SGHAT and CDR2 as FQNNGV. The CDR3 DNA reads as TGTACCAGCAGCTTTATCTCCGCGGGGGAAATAGGGCAGTTCTTC. This codes for CTSSFISAGEIGQFF.

Sample share makes this clonotype medium-sized (0.01 to 0.1%). The chain uses TRBV11-2 and TRBJ1-1; no clear D gene. CDR1 and CDR2 from the germline V gene are SGHAT and FQNNGV. Trimming stripped 1 base from V and 0 bases from J, with 12 bases between. CDR3 length equals 16 residues. CDR3 sequence: CASSLALGRLNTEAFF. The CDR3 DNA sequence: TGTGCCAGCAGCTTAGCATTAGGTAGACTGAACACTGAAGCTTTCTTT. Supplemented by reference TRBV11-2 and TRBJ1-1, the full variable domain reads EAGVAQSPRYKIIEKRQSVAFWCNPISGHATLYWYQQILGQGPKLLIQFQNNGVVDDSQLPKDRFSAERLKGVDSTLKIQPAKLEDSAVYLCASSLALGRLNTEAFFGQGTRLTVV.

This clonotype was counted many times. The chain couples TRBV6-1 to TRBJ1-5; D is perhaps TRBD1 (5 bases). V lost 6 bases and J 3 bases, leaving 9 bases between the germline ends. The CDR3 has 13 residues. CDR1 MNHNS and CDR2 SASEGT come from the germline V gene. The CDR3: CASSAGTNQPQHF. The CDR3 bases are TGTGCCAGCAGCGCAGGGACCAATCAGCCCCAGCATTTT.

The chain links TRBV7-8 to TRBJ2-7, with D possibly matching TRBD1 (6 bases). Germline V gene sequence: CDR1 SGHVS, CDR2 FQNEAQ. The CDR3 contains 13 residues. The V gene lost 4 bases and the J gene lost 11 bases, with 18 bases spanning the gap. The CDR3 nucleotides are TGTGCCAGCAGCTACTGGGGCAGGGGCTATAAGTACTTC. The encoded protein is CASSYWGRGYKYF.

Of note for this clonotype: Lacking the conserved final phenylalanine or tryptophan, this CDR3 likely reflects a read error. The chain links TRBV29-1 to TRBJ2-5, with D perhaps given as TRBD1 or TRBD2 (5 bases each). V dropped 5 bases and J dropped 1 base, with 23 bases sitting between them. CDR3 length equals 17 residues. The germline CDR1 and CDR2 sequences are SQVTM and ANQGSEA. This CDR3 reads CSVTLGAGHQGQETQYL. CDR3 nucleotide sequence: TGCAGCGTTACCCTCGGCGCGGGCCACCAGGGCCAAGAGACCCAGTACTTA.

The chain is built from TRBV4-1 and TRBJ1-1, with D unresolved. Between the trimmed V and J ends, which lost 0 bases and 1 base, there was a span of 9 bases. The germline V gene has CDR1 MGHRA and CDR2 YSYEKL. CDR3 length: 15 residues. The CDR3 protein is CASSQEGGRNTEAFF. For the CDR3, the DNA is TGCGCCAGCAGCCAAGAAGGTGGGCGGAACACTGAAGCTTTCTTT.

This sequence joins TRBV5-5 and TRBJ1-1, with unresolved D. Trimming cost V 4 bases and J 3 bases, with 16 bases left between them. The V gene's germline CDR1 is SGHKS and CDR2 YYEKEE (reference sequence). This CDR3 spans 15 amino acids. The CDR3 here is CASSHEGERYTEAFF. In DNA form, the CDR3 reads TGTGCCAGCAGCCATGAGGGTGAGCGGTACACTGAAGCTTTCTTT.

In its sample, this clonotype was seen once. A much bigger clone sits one base away, suggesting this may be a read error. The chain carries TRBV12-3 or TRBV12-4 and TRBJ2-6; D is unresolved. This CDR3 contains 12 residues. Trimming cost V 8 bases and J 5 bases, with 7 bases left between them. This CDR3 reads CASLSRANVLTF. CDR3 coding DNA: TGTGCCAGCTTATCTAGGGCCAACGTCCTGACTTTC.

The table lists this clonotype with many counts. This chain uses TRBV29-1 with TRBJ1-4; D is perhaps TRBD1 (6 bases). Germline lookup yields CDR1 SQVTM and CDR2 ANQGSEA. V was shortened by 5 bases and J by 7 bases, with 23 bases between the two germline ends. This CDR3 has 16 residues. This CDR3 reads CSVLTTEQGNIEKLFF. Here the CDR3 DNA reads TGCAGCGTTCTTACCACTGAACAGGGAAATATTGAAAAACTGTTTTTT.